The clone carrying this TCR beta chain is a singleton in its sample. Its specificity is not known. Just one base apart from a much larger clone, this may be a read error. Purified naive CD4+ T cells were depleted of CD25+ Tregs. Study-wide findings and caveats: The larger cohort examined one V-J beta rearrangement, not whole repertoires. Greatest tumor Treg TCR overlap was with tumor naive CD4+ cells.

The germline V gene encodes CDR1 SGHRS and CDR2 YFSETQ. There are 15 residues in the CDR3. Constant-region reverse primers amplified full-length variable regions, followed by semi-nested Nested Universal Primer A PCR. A single record per CDR3 protein comes from TCRdb applying MiXCR to the 5' RACE reads. The sample includes nearly 40,000 distinct CDR3 sequences, over 15% of them seen just once. The source material was naive CD4+ T cells sorted from a lymph node. Subset meaning: naive CD4+ T cells, CD4+CD45RA+CD25-. The source is a female donor with breast cancer. The rearrangement uses TRBV5-1 and TRBJ1-1, with 9 bases identical to TRBD1. CDR3 DNA: TGCGCCAGCAGGTTGAAACAGGGGGCTCAAACTGAAGCTTTATTT. Protein: CASRLKQGAQTEALF.